The 5 T cell receptor beta chains presented below share a single source sample, sequenced in a study of T cell clonality in common variable immunodeficiency. General study findings and limits: Common variable immunodeficiency TCR beta sequences reportedly had fewer deletions and N-nucleotide insertions.

TCRdb's table, derived via immunoSEQ multiplex PCR, lists solely in-frame clones and lacks some. Recorded here are about 26,000 clones, with no singletons, and the ten leading clones hold about 24%. These receptors are not linked to any known antigen. Sequenced material: peripheral blood mononuclear cells. The receptors come from a human donor with common variable immunodeficiency.

This clone has a count of ten or more. The read falls 3 residues short of the CDR3 end, and the missing part is taken from the germline J gene. The chain has TRBV20-1 and TRBJ2-3; 10 positions match TRBD2. Germline values: CDR1 DFQATT, CDR2 SNEGSKA (reference sequence). The CDR3 runs to 15 residues. This CDR3 is CSAHIAGGSGGAQYF. CDR3 DNA (partial): TGCAGTGCTCACATAGCGGGAGGATCGGGGGGGGCG.

This clone appeared many times. With the read ending 3 residues before the CDR3 end, the germline J gene is used to fill in that end. The chain is built from TRBV7-2 and TRBJ2-2, with unresolved D. Germline V lookup: CDR1 SGHTA, CDR2 FQGNSA. Trimming removed 5 bases from V and 6 bases from J, with 7 bases in between. This CDR3 contains 12 residues. CDR3 sequence: CASSIVSGELFF. The DNA read from the CDR3 is TGTGCCAGCAGCATAGTCTCCGGGGAG.

This clone was seen ten or more times. Read coverage stops 3 residues before the CDR3 terminus; the germline J gene supplies the remainder. The chain recombines TRBV6-2 or TRBV6-3 with TRBJ2-1; D possibly corresponds to TRBD2 (5 bases). Trimming took off 4 bases at V and 9 bases at J, with 10 bases between the two ends. Germline CDR1 and CDR2: MNHEY and SVGEGT. The CDR3 is 12 amino acids. CDR3 DNA, as far as it was read: TGTGCCAGCAGTTCCCCTCGGGGTGAG. It yields the protein CASSSPRGE. The whole CDR3 region reads CASSSPRGEQFF.

In its sample, this clone was seen many times. With the read ending 3 residues before the CDR3 end, the germline J gene is used to fill in that end. The rearrangement joins TRBV11-3 to TRBJ2-7; maybe TRBD2 (5 bases). Between the trimmed V and J ends, which lost 5 bases and 6 bases, there was a span of 14 bases. Germline CDR1 and CDR2: SGHNT and YENEEA. This CDR3 spans 13 amino acids. CDR3 loop: CASSGDYIGEQYF. The DNA read from the CDR3 is TGTGCCAGCAGCGGCGACTATATCGGCGAG. Using reference TRBV11-3 and TRBJ2-7 for the parts outside the CDR3, the full variable domain is EAGVVQSPRYKIIEKKQPVAFWCNPISGHNTLYWYLQNLGQGPELLIRYENEEAVDDSQLPKDRFSAERLKGVDSTLKIQPAELGDSAVYLCASSGDYIGEQYFGPGTRLTVT.

This clone was picked up a small number of times. Relative to the germline gene, one junction end is altered; a read error may explain this. The read terminates 3 residues ahead of where the CDR3 ends, so the germline J gene completes it. V usage is TRBV7-8 and J usage is TRBJ1-1; D remains unclear. This CDR3 has 16 amino acids. CDR1 SGHVS and CDR2 FQNEAQ come from the germline V gene. This CDR3 is CDSSFGLRGKNTEAFF. The sequenced CDR3 bases are TGTGACAGCAGCTTCGGCTTACGGGGAAAGAACACTGAA.